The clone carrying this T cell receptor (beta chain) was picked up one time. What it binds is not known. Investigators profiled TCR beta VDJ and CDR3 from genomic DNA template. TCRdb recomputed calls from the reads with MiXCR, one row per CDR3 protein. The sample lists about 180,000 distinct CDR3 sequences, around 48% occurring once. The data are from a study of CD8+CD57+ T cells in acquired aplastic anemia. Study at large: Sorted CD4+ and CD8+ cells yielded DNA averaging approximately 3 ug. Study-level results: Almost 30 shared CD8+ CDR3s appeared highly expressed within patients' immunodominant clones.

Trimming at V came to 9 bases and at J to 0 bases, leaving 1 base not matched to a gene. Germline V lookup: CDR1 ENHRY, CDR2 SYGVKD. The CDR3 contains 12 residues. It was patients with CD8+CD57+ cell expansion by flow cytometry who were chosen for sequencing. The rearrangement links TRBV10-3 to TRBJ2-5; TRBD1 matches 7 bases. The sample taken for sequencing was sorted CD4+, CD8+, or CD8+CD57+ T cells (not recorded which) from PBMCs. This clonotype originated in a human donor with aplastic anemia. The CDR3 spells CAIRGHQETQYF. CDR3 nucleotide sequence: TGTGCCATAAGGGGGCACCAAGAGACCCAGTACTTC.